Each of the 30 T cell receptor beta chains below was sequenced from the same sample in a study of cytomegalovirus exposure and HLA in healthy donors. Amplification used 60 Vbeta primers and 13 Jbeta primers. Data came from immunoSEQ multiplex PCR; TCRdb stores just in-frame clones and leaves some out. The sample records approximately 210,000 clones, approximately 80% being singletons. The source material was PBMCs. The source of these receptors is a woman between 50 and 59 years old in good health and CMV-seropositive.

The V gene is TRBV27, the J gene TRBJ1-2; possible D gene TRBD1, 5 bases. V was shortened by 1 base and J by 8 bases, with 20 bases between the two germline ends. CDR1 and CDR2 (germline): MNHEY, SMNVEV (reference sequence). This CDR3 has 16 amino acids. DNA for the CDR3: TGTGCCAGCAGTTTATGGGGGGAAGGCGGCGTGTGGGGCTACACCTTC. Translation: CASSLWGEGGVWGYTF.

This chain uses TRBV28 with TRBJ2-7; 9 positions match TRBD1. The CDR3 is 15 amino acids. Germline V gene lookup returns CDR1 MDHEN and CDR2 SYDVKM. V shed 5 bases, J shed 1 base, and the junction held 6 bases outside the gene matches. This CDR3 reads CASSPPGTGSYEQYF. CDR3 sequence (DNA): TGTGCCAGCAGTCCCCCCGGGACAGGGTCCTACGAGCAGTACTTC.

The rearrangement links TRBV19 to TRBJ2-5; D is possibly TRBD1 (6 bases). V dropped 5 bases and J dropped 4 bases, with 14 bases sitting between them. CDR1 and CDR2 from the germline V gene are LNHDA and SQIVND (reference sequence). The CDR3 spans 14 residues. CDR3 DNA: TGTGCCAGTAGTTCTACAGGGCATGGAGAGACCCAGTACTTC. The encoded protein is CASSSTGHGETQYF. Full variable domain (remainder filled in from reference TRBV19 and TRBJ2-5): DGGITQSPKYLFRKEGQNVTLSCEQNLNHDAMYWYRQDPGQGLRLIYYSQIVNDFQKGDIAEGYSVSREKKESFPLTVTSAQKNPTAFYLCASSSTGHGETQYFGPGTRLLVL.

V usage is TRBV5-1 and J usage is TRBJ2-3, with D possibly TRBD1 on 6 matching bases. V lost 4 bases to trimming and J lost 5 bases, with 14 bases between them. From germline, CDR1 is SGHRS and CDR2 YFSETQ. The CDR3 length is 14 residues. The CDR3 here is CASSQGIGEDTQYF. Written as DNA, the CDR3 is TGCGCCAGCAGCCAGGGGATTGGAGAAGATACGCAGTATTTT.

This clone was observed once. This chain links TRBV5-1 with TRBJ2-2; possibly TRBD2 for D (7 bases). The CDR3 runs to 15 residues. CDR1 SGHRS and CDR2 YFSETQ come from the germline V gene. Trimming left V 1 base short and J 3 bases short, with 10 bases between. The chain's CDR3 is CASSLRGADTGELFF. The CDR3 bases are TGCGCCAGCAGCTTGCGGGGGGCTGACACCGGGGAGCTGTTTTTT.

This chain's CDR3 is CASSSGSNTEAFF. CDR3 coding DNA: TGTGCCAGCAGTTCAGGGTCGAACACTGAAGCTTTCTTT. V and J are TRBV27 and TRBJ1-1, with D possibly matching TRBD1 (5 bases). The CDR3 extends over 13 amino acids. The V gene lost 4 bases and the J gene lost 1 base, with 7 bases spanning the gap. Per germline, CDR1 MNHEY and CDR2 SMNVEV (reference sequence).

The chain combines TRBV9 with TRBJ2-7, with D possibly TRBD2 on 7 matching bases. Germline V gives CDR1 SGDLS, CDR2 YYNGEE. Between the trimmed V and J ends, which lost 3 bases and 7 bases, there was a span of 11 bases. There are 12 residues in the CDR3. The CDR3 here is CASSGGGGEQYF. For the CDR3, the DNA is TGTGCCAGCAGCGGGGGAGGGGGGGAGCAGTACTTC. The variable domain in full, completed from reference TRBV9 and TRBJ2-7, reads DSGVTQTPKHLITATGQRVTLRCSPRSGDLSVYWYQQSLDQGLQFLIQYYNGEERAKGNILERFSAQQFPDLHSELNLSSLELGDSALYFCASSGGGGEQYFGPGTRLTVT.

The table lists this clone with a few counts. The rearrangement joins TRBV6-6 to TRBJ2-7, with D perhaps TRBD1 (5 bases). CDR3 length equals 14 residues. V lost 2 bases to trimming and J lost 0 bases, with 8 bases between them. Germline assignment: CDR1 MNHNY and CDR2 SVGAGI (reference sequence). CDR3 DNA: TGTGCCAGCAGTTACGCCAGGGTCTCCTACGAGCAGTACTTC. Translation gives CASSYARVSYEQYF.

This clone has more than one count but fewer than ten. The chain joins TRBV10-3 to TRBJ1-4, with TRBD1 as a possible D gene (6 bases). V was cut by 5 bases and J by 5 bases, with 12 bases left in between. The CDR3 runs 14 residues. Germline CDR1 ENHRY, CDR2 SYGVKD. The CDR3 reads CAISKDSLNEKLFF. The CDR3 DNA is TGTGCCATCAGTAAGGACAGCTTGAATGAAAAACTGTTTTTT.

Of note for this clone: The same CDR3 is also encoded by other DNA sequences in this sample. The chain is built from TRBV9 and TRBJ2-3, with D hard to call. There are 12 residues in the CDR3. Between the trimmed V and J ends, which lost 3 bases and 2 bases, there was a span of 4 bases. CDR1 and CDR2 from the germline V gene are SGDLS and YYNGEE. Here the CDR3 DNA reads TGTGCCAGCAGCGCCTCCACAGATACGCAGTATTTT. Translation: CASSASTDTQYF.

This clone was counted a single time. This chain joins TRBV28 and TRBJ1-1, with 9 bases fitting TRBD1. Germline CDR1 and CDR2: MDHEN and SYDVKM. The CDR3 runs 15 residues. J lost 6 bases, V lost 6 bases, and 11 bases had no gene match. CDR3 protein: CASRSPGQGAAEAFF. The CDR3 nucleotides are TGTGCCAGCAGGAGCCCGGGACAGGGTGCCGCTGAAGCTTTCTTT.

There are a few counts of this clone. The J gene is TRBJ1-5, the V gene TRBV27; 7 nucleotides agree with TRBD1. V lost 2 bases and J lost 6; bases outside the gene matches: 7. This CDR3 is 15 amino acids long. Germline CDR1 MNHEY, CDR2 SMNVEV (reference sequence). Written as DNA, the CDR3 is TGTGCCAGCAGTTTAGGGCAGGGGGGTAGTCAGCCCCAGCATTTT. Amino acid sequence: CASSLGQGGSQPQHF.

CDR3 nucleotides: TGTGCCAGCAGCCAAGTGTTGATCCCCTTCAACTACTATGGCTACACCTTC. Amino acids: CASSQVLIPFNYYGYTF. The chain joins TRBV9 to TRBJ1-2; D is undetermined. Between the trimmed V and J ends, which lost 4 bases and 3 bases, there was a span of 22 bases. CDR1 and CDR2 from the germline V gene are SGDLS and YYNGEE. The CDR3 has 17 amino acids. The full variable domain, in which reference TRBV9 and TRBJ1-2 provide the parts outside the CDR3, is DSGVTQTPKHLITATGQRVTLRCSPRSGDLSVYWYQQSLDQGLQFLIQYYNGEERAKGNILERFSAQQFPDLHSELNLSSLELGDSALYFCASSQVLIPFNYYGYTFGSGTRLTVV.

CDR3 in DNA: TGTGCCAGCTCACCAGGGAGAGGTCTGGGAAACACCATATATTTT. It translates to CASSPGRGLGNTIYF. The chain has TRBV18 and TRBJ1-3; unclear D gene. Trimming took 2 bases from V and 4 from J, leaving 12 bases between them. CDR3 length: 15 amino acids. In germline, CDR1 is KGHSH, CDR2 LQKENI.

V and J are TRBV7-3 and TRBJ2-5, with TRBD2 as a possible D gene (7 bases). There are 14 residues in the CDR3. CDR1 is SGHTA and CDR2 is FQGTGA in the germline V gene. The V end was cut by 4 bases, the J end by 5 bases, with 14 bases between. This CDR3 is CASSYAGAGETQYF. In DNA, the CDR3 is TGTGCCAGCAGCTATGCGGGGGCAGGGGAGACCCAGTACTTC.

This chain joins TRBV18 and TRBJ2-3; 10 bases are shared with TRBD2. The CDR3 runs 16 residues. The germline V gene encodes CDR1 KGHSH and CDR2 LQKENI. Germline trimming cut 4 bases from V and 0 bases from J; bases unmatched to any gene: 4. The CDR3, as DNA: TGTGCCAGCTCACTCACTAGCGGGGCGAGCACAGATACGCAGTATTTT. Protein sequence: CASSLTSGASTDTQYF.

This sequence joins TRBV6-6 and TRBJ2-7, with 9 bases fitting TRBD1. With 6 bases clipped from V and 0 bases from J, the junction kept 6 bases outside the gene matches. The CDR3 has 15 residues. Germline values: CDR1 MNHNY, CDR2 SVGAGI (reference sequence). The CDR3 region is CASRQYRGPSYEQYF. Written as DNA, the CDR3 is TGTGCCAGCAGGCAATACAGGGGGCCCTCCTACGAGCAGTACTTC.

The chain recombines TRBV11-2 with TRBJ1-1; 7 bases agree with TRBD1. The CDR3 consists of 12 residues. CDR1 and CDR2 (germline): SGHAT, FQNNGV. The V and J ends lost 8 bases and 8 bases, in that order; junction bases with no gene match: 8. For the CDR3, the DNA is TGTGCCAGCGGACAGACAGGGTCGGAAGCTTTCTTT. This gives the protein CASGQTGSEAFF.

The chain recombines TRBV9 with TRBJ2-3, with 7 bases aligning to TRBD1. There are 14 residues in the CDR3. In germline, CDR1 is SGDLS, CDR2 YYNGEE. V was clipped by 3 bases and J by 6 bases; unmatched bases: 7. The CDR3 spells CASSAGRGMDTQYF. CDR3 bases: TGTGCCAGCAGCGCAGGCAGGGGGATGGATACGCAGTATTTT. Variable domain in full (rest from reference TRBV9 and TRBJ2-3): DSGVTQTPKHLITATGQRVTLRCSPRSGDLSVYWYQQSLDQGLQFLIQYYNGEERAKGNILERFSAQQFPDLHSELNLSSLELGDSALYFCASSAGRGMDTQYFGPGTRLTVL.

In DNA, the CDR3 is TGTGCCAGCTCACCATTTCCAGGGTTCGAGCAGTTCTTC. This codes for CASSPFPGFEQFF. The rearrangement joins TRBV18 to TRBJ2-1, with a possible D match to TRBD1 (5 bases). The CDR3 spans 13 residues. Trimming removed 2 bases from V and 10 bases from J, with 12 bases in between. Per germline, CDR1 KGHSH and CDR2 LQKENI.

CDR3 nucleotide sequence: TGTGCCAGTAGTACCCCGGGACAGGGGGCGTATAGGTATGAGCAGTTCTTC. Translating gives CASSTPGQGAYRYEQFF. The V call is TRBV19, the J call TRBJ2-1; 12 bases agree with TRBD1. Germline loops: CDR1 LNHDA, CDR2 SQIVND (reference sequence). J gave up 8 bases and V 4 bases, and 12 bases lay outside the gene matches. The CDR3 runs to 17 residues.

The chain couples TRBV29-1 to TRBJ2-5; maybe TRBD1 (5 bases). The CDR3 length is 11 residues. CDR1 and CDR2 from the germline V gene are SQVTM and ANQGSEA. The V and J ends lost 0 bases and 7 bases respectively, with 6 bases between them. The CDR3 here is CSVEDQGTQYF. The CDR3 DNA reads TGCAGCGTTGAAGATCAGGGGACCCAGTACTTC.

V is TRBV28 and J is TRBJ2-7, with 7 bases aligning to TRBD1. With V trimmed by 3 bases and J by 2 bases, 10 bases remained unmatched. There are 16 residues in the CDR3. Germline loops: CDR1 MDHEN, CDR2 SYDVKM. The CDR3 region is CASSLGRQGRTYEQYF. The CDR3 region has the DNA TGTGCCAGCAGTTTGGGAAGACAGGGTCGGACCTACGAGCAGTACTTC.

The chain has TRBV19 and TRBJ2-3; D perhaps matches TRBD1 (6 bases). CDR1 is LNHDA, CDR2 SQIVND, per germline (reference sequence). V was cut by 5 bases and J by 4 bases, with 19 bases left in between. This CDR3 region has 16 residues. CDR3 loop: CASSSDSTHRADTQYF. The DNA for the CDR3 is TGTGCCAGTAGTTCGGACTCTACCCACAGGGCAGATACGCAGTATTTT.

The CDR3 sequence is CASRNRAYTEAFF. CDR3 bases: TGTGCCAGCAGAAACAGGGCATACACTGAAGCTTTCTTT. The J gene is TRBJ1-1, the V gene TRBV6-1; the D gene is possibly TRBD1 (6 bases). Germline CDR1 reads MNHNS; CDR2 reads SASEGT. The CDR3 sequence is 13 residues long. Trimming stripped 6 bases from V and 3 bases from J, with 11 bases between.

The chain is built from TRBV7-9 and TRBJ1-1; perhaps TRBD1 as D (6 bases). The CDR3 is 14 residues long. Germline lookup yields CDR1 SEHNR and CDR2 FQNEAQ (reference sequence). V was cut by 2 bases and J by 4 bases, with 11 bases left in between. The CDR3 reads CASSLLSGVTEAFF. DNA of the CDR3: TGTGCCAGCAGCTTACTCTCAGGGGTCACTGAAGCTTTCTTT.

This sequence joins TRBV19 and TRBJ1-4; 7 bases fit TRBD1. Germline lookup yields CDR1 LNHDA and CDR2 SQIVND (reference sequence). The CDR3 contains 15 residues. V lost 3 bases, J lost 7 bases, and 8 bases stayed unmatched. The CDR3 DNA reads as TGTGCCAGTAGTATCCCGGCAGGGGGTGGTGAAAAACTGTTTTTT. It translates to CASSIPAGGGEKLFF.

V usage is TRBV7-9 and J usage is TRBJ2-3; 7 positions agree with TRBD2. V trimming: 4 bases; J trimming: 2 bases; junction bases outside the gene matches: 9. CDR1 and CDR2 from the germline V gene are SEHNR and FQNEAQ (reference sequence). The CDR3 is made up of 16 amino acids. In nucleotides, the CDR3 is TGTGCCAGCAGCTCCTTTCCCCGGGACTACACAGATACGCAGTATTTT. It is translated as CASSSFPRDYTDTQYF.

The CDR3 region is CASSSVQGSNQPQHF. DNA for the CDR3: TGTGCCAGCAGTTCCGTGCAGGGCAGCAATCAGCCCCAGCATTTT. This chain connects TRBV27 to TRBJ1-5; D is perhaps TRBD1 (5 bases). V lost 4 bases to trimming and J lost 1 base, with 11 bases between them. This CDR3 is 15 amino acids long. The germline V gene encodes CDR1 MNHEY and CDR2 SMNVEV (reference sequence).

The chain is built from TRBV5-6 and TRBJ1-6, with a weak D call TRBD1 (5 bases). The CDR3 contains 15 residues. V dropped 1 base and J dropped 10 bases, with 15 bases sitting between them. CDR1 SGHDT and CDR2 YYEEEE come from the germline V gene. The CDR3 DNA reads as TGTGCCAGCAGCTTGTTAGGGCAGGGAAGCTCACCCCTCCACTTT. Encoded protein: CASSLLGQGSSPLHF. Filled out from reference TRBV5-6 and TRBJ1-6, the complete variable domain reads DAGVTQSPTHLIKTRGQQVTLRCSPKSGHDTVSWYQQALGQGPQFIFQYYEEEERQRGNFPDRFSGHQFPNYSSELNVNALLLGDSALYLCASSLLGQGSSPLHFGNGTRLTVT.